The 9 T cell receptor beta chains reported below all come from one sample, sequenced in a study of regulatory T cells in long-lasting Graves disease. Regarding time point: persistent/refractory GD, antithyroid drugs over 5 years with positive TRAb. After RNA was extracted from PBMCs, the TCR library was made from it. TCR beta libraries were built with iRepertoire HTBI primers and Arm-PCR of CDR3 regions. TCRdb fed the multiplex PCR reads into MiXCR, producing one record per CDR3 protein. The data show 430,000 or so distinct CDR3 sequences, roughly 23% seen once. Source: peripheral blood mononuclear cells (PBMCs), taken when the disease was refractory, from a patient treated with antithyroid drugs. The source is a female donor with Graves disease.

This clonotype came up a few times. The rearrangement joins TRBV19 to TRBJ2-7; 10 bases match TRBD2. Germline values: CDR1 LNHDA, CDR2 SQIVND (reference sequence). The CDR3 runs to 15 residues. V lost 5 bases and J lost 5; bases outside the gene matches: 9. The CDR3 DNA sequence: TGTGCCAGTAGTTCACCAGAAGCGGGAGGGGACGAGCAGTACTTC. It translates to CASSSPEAGGDEQYF.

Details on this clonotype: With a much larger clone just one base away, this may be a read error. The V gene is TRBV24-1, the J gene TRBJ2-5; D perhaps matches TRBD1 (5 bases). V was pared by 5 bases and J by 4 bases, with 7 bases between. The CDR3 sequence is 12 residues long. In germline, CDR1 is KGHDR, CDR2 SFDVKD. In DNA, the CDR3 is TGTGCCACCAGTGGGACACGAGAGACCCAGTACTTC. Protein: CATSGTRETQYF.

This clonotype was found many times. The CDR3 sequence is CASSLSRAGYSYEQYF. The CDR3 DNA follows: TGTGCCAGCAGTTTATCCCGTGCGGGGTACTCCTACGAGCAGTACTTC. The rearrangement uses TRBV27 and TRBJ2-7; D perhaps matches TRBD2 (6 bases). The V gene lost 0 bases and the J gene lost 0 bases, with 12 bases spanning the gap. The CDR3 has 16 amino acids. Germline CDR1 is MNHEY and CDR2 is SMNVEV (reference sequence).

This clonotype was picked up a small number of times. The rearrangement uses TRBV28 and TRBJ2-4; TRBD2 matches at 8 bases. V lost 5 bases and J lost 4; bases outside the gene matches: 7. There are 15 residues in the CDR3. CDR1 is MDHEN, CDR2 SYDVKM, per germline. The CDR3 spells CASSGAGGTKNIQYF. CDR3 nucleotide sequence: TGTGCCAGCAGTGGCGCGGGAGGCACGAAAAACATTCAGTACTTC.

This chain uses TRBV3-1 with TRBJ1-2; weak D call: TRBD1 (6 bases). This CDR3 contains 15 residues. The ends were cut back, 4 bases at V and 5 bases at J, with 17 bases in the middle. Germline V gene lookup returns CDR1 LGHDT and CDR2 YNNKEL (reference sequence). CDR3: CASSLKTGLGYGYTF. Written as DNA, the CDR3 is TGTGCCAGCAGCCTAAAGACAGGTCTCGGGTATGGCTACACCTTC. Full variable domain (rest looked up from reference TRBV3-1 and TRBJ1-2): DTAVSQTPKYLVTQMGNDKSIKCEQNLGHDTMYWYKQDSKKFLKIMFSYNNKELIINETVPNRFSPKSPDKAHLNLHINSLELGDSAVYFCASSLKTGLGYGYTFGSGTRLTVV.

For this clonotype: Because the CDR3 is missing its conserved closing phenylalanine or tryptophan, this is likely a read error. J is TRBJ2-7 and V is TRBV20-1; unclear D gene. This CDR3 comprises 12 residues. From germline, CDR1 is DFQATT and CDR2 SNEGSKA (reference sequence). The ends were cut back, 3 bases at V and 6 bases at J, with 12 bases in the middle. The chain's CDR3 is CSASGYRAEQYL. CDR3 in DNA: TGCAGTGCTAGCGGGTACCGAGCCGAGCAGTACTTA.

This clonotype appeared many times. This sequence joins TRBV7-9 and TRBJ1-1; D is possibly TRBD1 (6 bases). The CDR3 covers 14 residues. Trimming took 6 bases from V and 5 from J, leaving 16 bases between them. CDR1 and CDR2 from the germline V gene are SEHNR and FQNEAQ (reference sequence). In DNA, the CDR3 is TGTGCCAGCAGTTATATACAGGGAAGGACTGAAGCTTTCTTT. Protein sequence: CASSYIQGRTEAFF.

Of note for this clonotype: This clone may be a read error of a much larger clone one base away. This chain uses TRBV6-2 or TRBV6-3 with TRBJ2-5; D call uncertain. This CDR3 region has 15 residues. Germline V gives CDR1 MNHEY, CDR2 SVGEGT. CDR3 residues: CASSYSAETQGTQYF. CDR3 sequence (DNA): TGTGCCAGCAGTTACTCGGCTGAGACCCAAGGGACCCAGTACTTC.

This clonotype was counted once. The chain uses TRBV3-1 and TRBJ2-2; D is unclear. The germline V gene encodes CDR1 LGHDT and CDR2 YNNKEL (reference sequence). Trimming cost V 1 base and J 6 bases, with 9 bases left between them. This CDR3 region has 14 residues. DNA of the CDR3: TGTGCCAGCAGCCAAGTTTTGTTGGCCGGGGAGCTGTTTTTT. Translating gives CASSQVLLAGELFF.